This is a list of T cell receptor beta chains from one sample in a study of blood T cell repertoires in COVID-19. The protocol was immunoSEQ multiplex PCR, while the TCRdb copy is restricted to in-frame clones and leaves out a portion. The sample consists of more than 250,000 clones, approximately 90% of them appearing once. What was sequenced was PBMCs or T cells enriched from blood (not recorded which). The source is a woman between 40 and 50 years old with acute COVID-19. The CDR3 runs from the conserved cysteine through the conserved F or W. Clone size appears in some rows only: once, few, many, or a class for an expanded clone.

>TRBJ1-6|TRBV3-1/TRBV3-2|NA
CASSQVRGNSPLHF
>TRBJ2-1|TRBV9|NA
CASSPLGDGASGKFF
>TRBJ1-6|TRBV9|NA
CASSASDRGGSYNSPLHF
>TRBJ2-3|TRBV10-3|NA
CAISESVPSGRVDTQYF
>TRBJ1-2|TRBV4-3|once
CASSQGVAANYGYTF
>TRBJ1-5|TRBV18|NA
CASQRTGGSNQPQHF
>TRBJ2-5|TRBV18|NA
CASSSGERETQYF
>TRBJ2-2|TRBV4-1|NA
CASSEEGDRGNSGELFF
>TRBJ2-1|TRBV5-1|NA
CASSRFRRPGTSGSPLYEQFF
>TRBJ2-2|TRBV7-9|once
CASSSIWTSGGVNTGELFF
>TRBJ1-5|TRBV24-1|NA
CATSDLDSNQPQHF
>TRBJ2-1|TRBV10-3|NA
CATGTWGYNEQFF
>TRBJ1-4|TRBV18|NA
CASSPLSDSYNEKLFF
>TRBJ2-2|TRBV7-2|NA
CASRASGRSIGELFF
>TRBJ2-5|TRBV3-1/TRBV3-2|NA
CASSQDSETQYF
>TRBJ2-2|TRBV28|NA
CASWGDRERITGELFF
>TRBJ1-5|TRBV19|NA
CATSGGVHQPQHF
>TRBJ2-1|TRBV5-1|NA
CASSRLAGSNEQFF
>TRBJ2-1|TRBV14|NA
CASRTGTSGSVSYNEQFF
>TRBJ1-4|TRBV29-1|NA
CSVEYGNDEKLFF
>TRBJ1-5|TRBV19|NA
CASSVGDRGPQPQHF
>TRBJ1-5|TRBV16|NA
CASSQYLQGNNQPQHF
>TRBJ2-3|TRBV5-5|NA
CASSSRRGDTQYF
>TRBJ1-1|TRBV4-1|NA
CASSFRKGGQSTEAFF
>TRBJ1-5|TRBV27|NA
CASSLFYGSNQPQHF
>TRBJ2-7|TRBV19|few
CASSLGQGPTYEQYF
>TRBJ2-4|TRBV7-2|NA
CASSLMSTQAKNIQYF